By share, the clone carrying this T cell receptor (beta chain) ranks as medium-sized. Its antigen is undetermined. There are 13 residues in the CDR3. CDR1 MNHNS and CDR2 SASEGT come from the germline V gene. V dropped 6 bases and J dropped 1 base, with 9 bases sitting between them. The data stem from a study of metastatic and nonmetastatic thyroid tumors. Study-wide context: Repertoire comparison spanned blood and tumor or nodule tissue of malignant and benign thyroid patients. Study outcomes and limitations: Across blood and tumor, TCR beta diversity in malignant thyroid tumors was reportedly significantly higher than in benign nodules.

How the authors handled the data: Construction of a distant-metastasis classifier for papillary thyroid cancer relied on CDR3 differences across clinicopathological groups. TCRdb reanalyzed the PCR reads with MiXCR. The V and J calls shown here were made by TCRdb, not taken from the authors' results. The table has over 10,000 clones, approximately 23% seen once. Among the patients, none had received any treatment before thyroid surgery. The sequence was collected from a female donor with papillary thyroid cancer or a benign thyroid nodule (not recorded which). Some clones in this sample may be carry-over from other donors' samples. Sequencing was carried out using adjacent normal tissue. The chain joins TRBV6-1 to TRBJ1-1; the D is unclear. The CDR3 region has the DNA TGTGCCAGCAGGTTAAACAGGAACACTGAAGCTTTCTTT. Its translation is CASRLNRNTEAFF.